This record concerns one T cell receptor (beta chain) sequence. The antigen is undetermined. Only in-frame clones appear in the TCRdb table, and some are missing; sequencing was by immunoSEQ multiplex PCR. The sample has about 140,000 clones, roughly nine tenths seen once; the top ten hold roughly 1.7%. The sample belongs to a study of T cell responses to AZD1222 COVID-19 vaccine. Germline V gives CDR1 SGHRS, CDR2 YFSETQ. Between the trimmed V and J ends, which lost 4 bases and 4 bases, there was a span of 18 bases. CDR3 length: 17 residues. Study-wide results and caveats: Clonal diversity was possibly underestimated, and the donors were mostly white British, with more females. Repertoires were sampled only after the peak T cell response.

Sequencing was performed on peripheral blood, taken on day 0 of AZD1222 vaccination. This clonotype was obtained from an adult in good health. The J gene is TRBJ1-6, the V gene TRBV5-1; D gene unclear. CDR3 amino acids: CASSQHGHGIYNSPLHF. DNA for the CDR3: TGCGCCAGCAGCCAGCATGGCCACGGGATTTATAATTCACCCCTCCACTTT.